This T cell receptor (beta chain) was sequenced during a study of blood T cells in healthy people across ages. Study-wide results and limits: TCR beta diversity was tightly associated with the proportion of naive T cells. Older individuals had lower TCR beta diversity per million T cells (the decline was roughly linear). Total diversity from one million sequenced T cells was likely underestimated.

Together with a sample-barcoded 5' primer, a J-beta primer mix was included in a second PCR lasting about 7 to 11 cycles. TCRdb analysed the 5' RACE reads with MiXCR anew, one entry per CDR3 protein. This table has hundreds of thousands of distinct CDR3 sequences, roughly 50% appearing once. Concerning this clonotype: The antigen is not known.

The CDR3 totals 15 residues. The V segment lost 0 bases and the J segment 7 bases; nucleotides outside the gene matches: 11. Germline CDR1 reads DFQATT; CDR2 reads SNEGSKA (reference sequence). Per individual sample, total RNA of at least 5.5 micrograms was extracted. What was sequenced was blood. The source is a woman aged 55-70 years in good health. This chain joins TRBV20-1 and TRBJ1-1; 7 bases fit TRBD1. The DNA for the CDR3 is TGCAGTGCTAGAGAACGGGGACAGATCAGGGGTGAAGCTTTCTTT. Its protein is CSARERGQIRGEAFF.